Given below is one TCR beta chain in context. The CDR3 is 13 amino acids. V was trimmed by 4 bases and J by 6 bases, leaving 10 bases between them. The germline gives CDR1 ENHRY, CDR2 SYGVKD. Expressed TCRB transcripts were sequenced because the entire RNA isolate underwent reverse transcription. Profiled with immunoSEQ multiplex PCR; TCRdb holds only in-frame clones, not every one. Here the sample spans about 930,000 clones, about 17% being singletons. These data originate in a study of beta chain features in type 1 diabetes. Sequenced material: naive CD4+ T cells from blood. J is TRBJ1-5 and V is TRBV10-3; unclear D gene. The sequence was collected from a woman in her late teens or twenties in good health. The CDR3 DNA sequence: TGTGCCATCAGTGGGCAGGAGGGTCAGCCCCAGCATTTT. Its protein product is CAISGQEGQPQHF.